This paragraph reports one T cell receptor beta chain. Its antigen is currently unknown. Each TCR beta cDNA library carried unique molecular identifiers. Each CDR3 protein gets one entry after TCRdb re-called the PCR reads with MiXCR. The data hold 650,000 to 850,000 distinct CDR3 sequences, with 40% to 55% observed a single time. The CDR3 sequence is 14 residues long. V lost 6 bases to trimming and J lost 2 bases; unmatched junction nucleotides: 3. CDR1 MDHEN and CDR2 SYDVKM come from the germline V gene. This entry comes from a study of post-analysis software for immune sequencing data. Across the study: Secondary progressive, relapsing-remitting and progressive-relapsing multiple sclerosis were among the included disease courses. Study-wide results and limits: Among a few TRBV segments more frequent in patients than controls were TRBV5-6, TRBV5-1 and TRBV20-1. When compared against controls, multiple sclerosis patients showed significantly lower normalized Chao1 diversity.

The genes are TRBV28 and TRBJ2-1; 8 bases match TRBD2. The sequenced sample consisted of blood. This TCR came from a girl between 5 and 17 years old with multiple sclerosis. The chain's CDR3 is CASSGGETYNEQFF. CDR3 coding DNA: TGTGCCAGCAGCGGGGGGGAGACCTACAATGAGCAGTTCTTC.